One sample yielded the 18 T cell receptor beta chains listed below, sequenced in a study of shared clonotypes between healthy human individuals. Sequenced by immunoSEQ multiplex PCR; TCRdb stores in-frame clones only, minus some. Of 2,500,000 or so clones listed, roughly 93% are singletons. Sample: naive CD4+ T cells from PBMCs. The subset: CD45RA+ positively selected. Every receptor here comes from a man between 18 and 29 years old in good health. Some clones in this sample may be carry-over from other donors' samples.

The chain employs TRBV5-1 and TRBJ2-6, with D possibly TRBD1 on 6 matching bases. V gave up 2 bases and J gave up 4 bases, with 10 bases separating them. From germline, CDR1 is SGHRS and CDR2 YFSETQ. The CDR3 is 15 amino acids. The CDR3 sequence is CASSFQGYGANVLTF. The CDR3, as DNA: TGCGCCAGCAGCTTCCAGGGGTACGGGGCCAACGTCCTGACTTTC.

V gene TRBV29-1 combines with J gene TRBJ2-1; a possible D gene is TRBD1 (5 bases). The CDR3 is 14 residues long. From germline, CDR1 is SQVTM and CDR2 ANQGSEA. Trimming removed 6 bases from V and 8 bases from J, with 20 bases in between. In DNA, the CDR3 is TGCAGCGTGAAGGGGCAGGGTCGCCCGGATGAGCAGTTCTTC. Protein: CSVKGQGRPDEQFF.

A remark on this clone: Other DNA variants within this sample encode the same CDR3. V gene TRBV28 combines with J gene TRBJ1-5; 8 nucleotides agree with TRBD1. Germline assignment: CDR1 MDHEN and CDR2 SYDVKM. V trimming: 5 bases; J trimming: 2 bases; junction bases outside the gene matches: 2. The CDR3 length is 14 residues. CDR3 region: CASSPGQGNQPQHF. For the CDR3, the DNA is TGTGCCAGCAGTCCGGGACAGGGCAATCAGCCCCAGCATTTT. The whole variable domain, filled in from reference TRBV28 and TRBJ1-5, reads DVKVTQSSRYLVKRTGEKVFLECVQDMDHENMFWYRQDPGLGLRLIYFSYDVKMKEKGDIPEGYSVSREKKERFSLILESASTNQTSMYLCASSPGQGNQPQHFGDGTRLSIL.

The rearrangement joins TRBV9 to TRBJ2-5, with 7 bases that match TRBD1. Germline CDR1 is SGDLS and CDR2 is YYNGEE. This CDR3 comprises 15 residues. Trimming cost V 0 bases and J 3 bases; bases outside gene matches: 5. CDR3 sequence reads: CASSVAGTDEETQYF. The CDR3 DNA reads as TGTGCCAGCAGCGTAGCCGGGACAGACGAAGAGACCCAGTACTTC.

V gene TRBV14 combines with J gene TRBJ2-6; no reliable D call. From germline, CDR1 is SGHDN and CDR2 FVKESK. Trimming removed 4 bases from V and 12 bases from J, with 13 bases in between. There are 13 residues in the CDR3. The CDR3 sequence: CASSPDFLSVLTF. In DNA, the CDR3 is TGTGCCAGCAGCCCCGACTTCCTCAGCGTCCTGACTTTC.

This chain uses TRBV5-6 with TRBJ1-1, with TRBD1 as a possible D gene (5 bases). This CDR3 region has 14 residues. CDR1 SGHDT and CDR2 YYEEEE come from the germline V gene. Between the trimmed V and J ends, which lost 7 bases and 0 bases, there was a span of 13 bases. The CDR3 is CASWGRGMNTEAFF. The CDR3 region has the DNA TGTGCCAGCTGGGGTAGGGGCATGAACACTGAAGCTTTCTTT.

The V call is TRBV18, the J call TRBJ1-2; D is undetermined. Trimming left V 1 base short and J 6 bases short, with 6 bases between. The length of the CDR3 is 12 residues. CDR1 is KGHSH and CDR2 is LQKENI in the germline V gene. The CDR3: CASSPQTNGYTF. The CDR3 coding sequence is TGTGCCAGCTCACCACAGACGAATGGCTACACCTTC.

This chain joins TRBV6-6 and TRBJ2-7; 9 bases line up with TRBD2. The V segment lost 2 bases and the J segment 6 bases; nucleotides outside the gene matches: 5. Germline loops: CDR1 MNHNY, CDR2 SVGAGI (reference sequence). The CDR3 is 14 residues long. CDR3 residues: CASSYGIAGVEQYF. The CDR3 coding sequence is TGTGCCAGCAGTTACGGGATAGCGGGAGTCGAGCAGTACTTC.

The chain joins TRBV10-3 to TRBJ2-3; 7 nucleotides match TRBD2. The V and J ends lost 0 bases and 3 bases, in that order; junction bases with no gene match: 12. The CDR3 runs to 18 residues. Looked up from germline, CDR1 is ENHRY and CDR2 is SYGVKD. In DNA, the CDR3 is TGTGCCATCAGTGAGTCGCCGTTCCCGGGAGGTGGTACAGATACGCAGTATTTT. This encodes CAISESPFPGGGTDTQYF.

In its sample, this clone was seen once. J is TRBJ2-1 and V is TRBV5-1, with D possibly being TRBD2 (5 bases). The CDR3 totals 16 residues. V lost 2 bases to trimming and J lost 7 bases, with 19 bases between them. Germline assignment: CDR1 SGHRS and CDR2 YFSETQ. CDR3 DNA sequence: TGCGCCAGCAGCTTCGGGTCAGCGACTATGAGGAATGAGCAGTTCTTC. This translates into CASSFGSATMRNEQFF.

Comments on this clone: This CDR3 is also generated by other DNA sequences in the sample. The chain joins TRBV18 to TRBJ2-1, with D possibly being TRBD1 (6 bases). The CDR3 runs to 15 residues. Germline-derived CDR1 and CDR2 are KGHSH and LQKENI. Trimming pared 3 bases from V and 0 bases from J, leaving 9 bases between. The CDR3 spells CASSPTGFSYNEQFF. As DNA, the CDR3 is TGTGCCAGCTCACCGACAGGTTTCTCCTACAATGAGCAGTTCTTC.

The chain has TRBV18 and TRBJ1-4; D call uncertain. This CDR3 has 14 amino acids. Trimming cost V 4 bases and J 5 bases, with 11 bases left between them. Germline V gene sequence: CDR1 KGHSH, CDR2 LQKENI. The CDR3 region has the DNA TGTGCCAGCTCACTGCAGCGGTCCAATGAAAAACTGTTTTTT. This encodes CASSLQRSNEKLFF. Filled out from reference TRBV18 and TRBJ1-4, the complete variable domain reads NAGVMQNPRHLVRRRGQEARLRCSPMKGHSHVYWYRQLPEEGLKFMVYLQKENIIDESGMPKERFSAEFPKEGPSILRIQQVVRGDSAAYFCASSLQRSNEKLFFGSGTQLSVL.

The chain employs TRBV28 and TRBJ2-7, with D possibly matching TRBD2 (6 bases). CDR1 and CDR2 from the germline V gene are MDHEN and SYDVKM. The CDR3 loop spans 12 amino acids. V gave up 2 bases and J gave up 11 bases, with 13 bases separating them. The CDR3 DNA reads as TGTGCCAGCAGTTTAGTGGGGGACTCCGAGTACTTC. Its translation is CASSLVGDSEYF.

The chain joins TRBV29-1 to TRBJ2-4, with 11 bases fitting TRBD1. V shed 6 bases and J 8 bases; nucleotides not matched to a gene: 9. CDR1 and CDR2 (germline): SQVTM, ANQGSEA. The CDR3 is 14 amino acids. CDR3: CSVLVGTGGDIQYF. DNA for the CDR3: TGCAGCGTCCTTGTCGGGACAGGGGGGGACATTCAGTACTTC.

This clone appeared once. This sequence joins TRBV4-2 and TRBJ1-2; maybe TRBD1 (6 bases). Deletions cut 2 bases from V and 1 base from J, with 14 bases between. This CDR3 is built from 16 residues. Germline CDR1 and CDR2: LGHNA and YNFKEQ. CDR3 sequence: CASSQTGTWGNYGYTF. The CDR3 coding sequence is TGTGCCAGCAGCCAAACCGGGACATGGGGTAACTATGGCTACACCTTC.

CDR3 sequence (DNA): TGTGCCAGCAGGTCAACAGGGGTGGAGACGCAGTATTTT. Protein product: CASRSTGVETQYF. The rearrangement joins TRBV2 to TRBJ2-3, with 7 bases lining up with TRBD1. Trimming removed 6 bases from V and 9 bases from J; junction bases left unmatched: 9. The CDR3 runs 13 residues. Germline CDR1 is SNHLY and CDR2 is FYNNEI.

This chain uses TRBV28 with TRBJ2-1; TRBD2 is a possible D gene (5 bases). In germline, CDR1 is MDHEN, CDR2 SYDVKM. The CDR3 extends over 12 amino acids. The V end lost 4 bases, the J end lost 10 bases, and 11 bases lay between the germline ends. The CDR3 is CASSSHTGEQFF. The CDR3 nucleotides are TGTGCCAGCAGTTCTCATACGGGGGAGCAGTTCTTC. Full variable domain (rest looked up from reference TRBV28 and TRBJ2-1): DVKVTQSSRYLVKRTGEKVFLECVQDMDHENMFWYRQDPGLGLRLIYFSYDVKMKEKGDIPEGYSVSREKKERFSLILESASTNQTSMYLCASSSHTGEQFFGPGTRLTVL.

This chain connects TRBV7-2 to TRBJ2-1, with D unresolved. The V end lost 1 base, the J end lost 10 bases, and 11 bases lay between the germline ends. Germline V gives CDR1 SGHTA, CDR2 FQGNSA. The CDR3 spans 13 residues. Here the CDR3 DNA reads TGTGCCAGCAGCTTAGATTACGCGGCCGAGCAGTTCTTC. This encodes CASSLDYAAEQFF. The full variable domain, rest sourced from reference TRBV7-2 and TRBJ2-1, is GAGVSQSPSNKVTEKGKDVELRCDPISGHTALYWYRQSLGQGLEFLIYFQGNSAPDKSGLPSDRFSAERTGGSVSTLTIQRTQQEDSAVYLCASSLDYAAEQFFGPGTRLTVL.